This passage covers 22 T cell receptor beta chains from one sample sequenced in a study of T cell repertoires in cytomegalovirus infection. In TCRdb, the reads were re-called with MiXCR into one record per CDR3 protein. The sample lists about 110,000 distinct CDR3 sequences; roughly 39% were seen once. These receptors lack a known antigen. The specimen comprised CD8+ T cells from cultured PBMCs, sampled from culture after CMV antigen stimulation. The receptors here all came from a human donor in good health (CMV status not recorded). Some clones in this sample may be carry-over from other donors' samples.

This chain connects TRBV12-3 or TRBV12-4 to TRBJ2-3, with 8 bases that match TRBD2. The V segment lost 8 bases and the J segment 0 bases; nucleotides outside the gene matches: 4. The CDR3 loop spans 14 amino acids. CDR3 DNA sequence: TGTGCCAGCCTTAGCGGGACAAGCACAGATACGCAGTATTTT. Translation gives CASLSGTSTDTQYF.

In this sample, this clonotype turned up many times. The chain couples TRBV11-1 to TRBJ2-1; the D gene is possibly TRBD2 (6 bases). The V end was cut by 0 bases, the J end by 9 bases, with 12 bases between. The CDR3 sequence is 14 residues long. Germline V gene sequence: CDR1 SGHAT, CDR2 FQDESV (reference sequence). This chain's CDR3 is CASSLAGGRSEQFF. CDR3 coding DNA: TGTGCCAGCAGCTTAGCGGGGGGTCGGAGTGAGCAGTTCTTC.

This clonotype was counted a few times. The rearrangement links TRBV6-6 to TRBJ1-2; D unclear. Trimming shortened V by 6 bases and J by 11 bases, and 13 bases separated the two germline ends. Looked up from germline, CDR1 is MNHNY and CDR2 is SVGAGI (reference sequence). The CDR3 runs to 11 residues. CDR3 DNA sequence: TGTGCCAGCAGCCCCGCCTTGGGGTACACCTTC. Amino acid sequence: CASSPALGYTF.

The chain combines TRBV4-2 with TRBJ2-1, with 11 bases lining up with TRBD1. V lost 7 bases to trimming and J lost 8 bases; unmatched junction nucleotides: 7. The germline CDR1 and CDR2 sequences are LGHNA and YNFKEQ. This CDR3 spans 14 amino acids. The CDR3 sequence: CASKGQGAAHEQFF. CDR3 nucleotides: TGTGCCAGCAAAGGACAGGGGGCAGCACATGAGCAGTTCTTC.

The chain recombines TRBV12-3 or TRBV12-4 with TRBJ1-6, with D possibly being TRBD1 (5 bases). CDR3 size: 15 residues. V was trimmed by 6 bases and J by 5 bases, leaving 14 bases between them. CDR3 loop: CASRARTPNNSPLHF. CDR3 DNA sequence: TGTGCCAGCAGAGCCCGGACACCGAATAATTCACCCCTCCACTTT.

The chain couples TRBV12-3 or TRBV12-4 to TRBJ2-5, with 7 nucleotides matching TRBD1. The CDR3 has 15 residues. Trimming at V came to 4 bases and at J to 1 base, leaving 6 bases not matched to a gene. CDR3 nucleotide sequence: TGTGCCAGCAGTTCGACCGGGACAGCCCAAGAGACCCAGTACTTC. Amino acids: CASSSTGTAQETQYF.

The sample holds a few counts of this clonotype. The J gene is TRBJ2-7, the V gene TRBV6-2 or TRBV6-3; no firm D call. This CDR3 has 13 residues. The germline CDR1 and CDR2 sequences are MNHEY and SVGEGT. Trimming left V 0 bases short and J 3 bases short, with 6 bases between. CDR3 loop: CASSYSRFYEQYF. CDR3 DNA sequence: TGTGCCAGCAGTTACTCCAGGTTCTACGAGCAGTACTTC.

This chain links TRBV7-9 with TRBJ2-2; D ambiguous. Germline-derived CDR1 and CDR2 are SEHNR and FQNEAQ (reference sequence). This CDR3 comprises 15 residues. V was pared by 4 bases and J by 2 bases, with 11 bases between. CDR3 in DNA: TGTGCCAGCAGCTCCCCCGTGGCAAACACCGGGGAGCTGTTTTTT. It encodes CASSSPVANTGELFF.

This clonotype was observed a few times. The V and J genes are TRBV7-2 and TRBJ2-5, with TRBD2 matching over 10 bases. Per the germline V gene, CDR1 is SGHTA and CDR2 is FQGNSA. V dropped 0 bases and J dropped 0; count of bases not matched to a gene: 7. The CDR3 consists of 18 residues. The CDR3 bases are TGTGCCAGCAGCTTAGCGGGGGGGCTAGCGGGGGACCAAGAGACCCAGTACTTC. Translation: CASSLAGGLAGDQETQYF.

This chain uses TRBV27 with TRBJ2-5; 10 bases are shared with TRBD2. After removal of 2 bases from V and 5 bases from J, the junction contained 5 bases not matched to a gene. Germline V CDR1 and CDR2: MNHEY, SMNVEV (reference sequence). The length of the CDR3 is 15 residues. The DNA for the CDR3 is TGTGCCAGCAGTTTAGGGCTAGCGGGGGCTGAGACCCAGTACTTC. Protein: CASSLGLAGAETQYF.

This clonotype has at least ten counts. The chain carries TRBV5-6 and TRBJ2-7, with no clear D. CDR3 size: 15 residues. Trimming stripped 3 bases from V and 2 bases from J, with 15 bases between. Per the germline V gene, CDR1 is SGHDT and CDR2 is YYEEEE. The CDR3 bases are TGTGCCAGCAGCTCTTTTACCGGGCTCCCCTACGAGCAGTACTTC. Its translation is CASSSFTGLPYEQYF.

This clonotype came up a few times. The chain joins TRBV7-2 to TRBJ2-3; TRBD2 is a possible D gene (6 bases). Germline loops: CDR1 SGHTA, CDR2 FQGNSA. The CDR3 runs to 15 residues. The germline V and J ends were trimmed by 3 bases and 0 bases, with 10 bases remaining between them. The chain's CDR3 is CASSLGGASTDTQYF. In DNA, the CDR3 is TGTGCCAGCAGCTTGGGCGGGGCTAGCACAGATACGCAGTATTTT.

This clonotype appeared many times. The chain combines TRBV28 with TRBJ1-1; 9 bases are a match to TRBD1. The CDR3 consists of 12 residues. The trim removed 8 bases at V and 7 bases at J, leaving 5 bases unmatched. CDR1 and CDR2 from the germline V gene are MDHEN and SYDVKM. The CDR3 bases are TGTGCCAGCGACAGGGGGACGAGTGAAGCTTTCTTT. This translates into CASDRGTSEAFF.

The CDR3 protein is CASSMGDGSYEQYF. For the CDR3, the DNA is TGTGCCAGCAGTATGGGGGACGGGTCTTACGAGCAGTACTTC. The chain couples TRBV6-5 to TRBJ2-7, with D perhaps assigned TRBD1 or TRBD2 (5 bases each). The CDR3 loop spans 14 amino acids. V gave up 5 bases and J gave up 4 bases, with 15 bases separating them. CDR1 MNHEY and CDR2 SVGAGI come from the germline V gene.

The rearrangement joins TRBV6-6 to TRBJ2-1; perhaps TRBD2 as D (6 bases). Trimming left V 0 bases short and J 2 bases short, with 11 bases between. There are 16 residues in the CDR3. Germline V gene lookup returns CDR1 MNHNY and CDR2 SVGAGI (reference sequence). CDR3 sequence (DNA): TGTGCCAGCAGTTACTCGACTAGTCTGGCCTACAATGAGCAGTTCTTC. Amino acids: CASSYSTSLAYNEQFF.

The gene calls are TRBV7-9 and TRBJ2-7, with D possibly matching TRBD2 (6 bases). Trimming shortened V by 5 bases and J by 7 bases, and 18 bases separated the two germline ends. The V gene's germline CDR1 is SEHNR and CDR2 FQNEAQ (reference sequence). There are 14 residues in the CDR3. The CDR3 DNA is TGTGCCAGCAGCACCCCCGGGGGACGAGGGGAGCAGTACTTC. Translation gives CASSTPGGRGEQYF.

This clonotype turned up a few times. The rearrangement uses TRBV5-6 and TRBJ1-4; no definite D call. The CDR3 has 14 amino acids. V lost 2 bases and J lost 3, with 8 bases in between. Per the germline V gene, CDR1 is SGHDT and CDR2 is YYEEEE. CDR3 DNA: TGTGCCAGCAGCTTCGGGGTTGCTAATGAAAAACTGTTTTTT. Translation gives CASSFGVANEKLFF.

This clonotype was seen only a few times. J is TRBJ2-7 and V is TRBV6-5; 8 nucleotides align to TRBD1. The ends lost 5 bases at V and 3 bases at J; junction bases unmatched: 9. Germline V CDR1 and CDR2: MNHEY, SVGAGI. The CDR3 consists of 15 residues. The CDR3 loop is CASSPWTGSLYEQYF. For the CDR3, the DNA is TGTGCCAGCAGTCCTTGGACAGGGAGCCTCTACGAGCAGTACTTC.

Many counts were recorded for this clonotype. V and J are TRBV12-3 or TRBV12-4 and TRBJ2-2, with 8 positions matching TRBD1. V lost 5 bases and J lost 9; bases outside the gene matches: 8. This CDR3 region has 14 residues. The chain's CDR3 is CASSPGQGDRELFF. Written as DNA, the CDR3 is TGTGCCAGCAGTCCTGGACAGGGAGATCGGGAGCTGTTTTTT.

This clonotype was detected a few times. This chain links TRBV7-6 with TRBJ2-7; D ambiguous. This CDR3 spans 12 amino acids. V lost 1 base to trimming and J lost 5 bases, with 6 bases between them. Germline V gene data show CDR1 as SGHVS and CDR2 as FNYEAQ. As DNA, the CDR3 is TGTGCCAGCAGCTTAGTATCGAACGAGCAGTACTTC. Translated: CASSLVSNEQYF.

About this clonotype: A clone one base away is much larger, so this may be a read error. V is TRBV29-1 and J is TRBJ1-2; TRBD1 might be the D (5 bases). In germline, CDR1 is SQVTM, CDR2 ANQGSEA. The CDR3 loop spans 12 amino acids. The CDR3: CGVGTFDYGYTF. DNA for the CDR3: TGCGGCGTCGGGACTTTCGACTATGGCTACACCTTC.

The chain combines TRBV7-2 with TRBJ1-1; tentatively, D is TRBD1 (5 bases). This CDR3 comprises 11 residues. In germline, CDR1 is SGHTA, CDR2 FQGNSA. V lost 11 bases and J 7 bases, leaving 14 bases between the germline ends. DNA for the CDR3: TGTGCCGGAAACCAGGGTAATGAAGCTTTCTTT. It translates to CAGNQGNEAFF.